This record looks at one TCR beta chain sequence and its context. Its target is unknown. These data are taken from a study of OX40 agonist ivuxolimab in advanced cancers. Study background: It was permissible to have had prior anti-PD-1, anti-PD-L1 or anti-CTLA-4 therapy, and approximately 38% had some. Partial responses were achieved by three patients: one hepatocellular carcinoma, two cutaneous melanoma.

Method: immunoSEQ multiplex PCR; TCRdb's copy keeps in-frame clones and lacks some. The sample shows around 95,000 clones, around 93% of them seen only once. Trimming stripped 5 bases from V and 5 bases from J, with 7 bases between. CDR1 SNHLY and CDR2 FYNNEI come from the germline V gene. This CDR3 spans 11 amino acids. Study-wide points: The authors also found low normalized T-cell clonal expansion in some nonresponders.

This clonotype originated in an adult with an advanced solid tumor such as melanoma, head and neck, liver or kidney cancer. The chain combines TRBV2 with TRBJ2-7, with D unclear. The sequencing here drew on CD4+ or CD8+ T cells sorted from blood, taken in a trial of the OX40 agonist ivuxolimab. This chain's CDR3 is CASSRSNEQYF. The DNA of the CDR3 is TGTGCCAGCAGTCGGTCCAACGAGCAGTACTTC.